The subject of this entry is one T cell receptor beta chain. The J segment lost 4 bases and the V segment lost 1 base, leaving 15 bases of the junction unmatched. Germline V gives CDR1 SGHTA, CDR2 FQGTGA. The CDR3 has 19 amino acids. These data are taken from a study of T cell repertoires in cytomegalovirus infection. TCRdb reprocessed the reads with MiXCR, giving one entry per CDR3 protein. Counted here are a few hundred thousand distinct CDR3 sequences, roughly a sixth occurring once; the ten biggest clones make up around 11%. The clonotype was recovered from a human donor in good health (CMV status not recorded). Some clones in this sample may be carry-over from other donors' samples. Source material: PBMCs. The chain has TRBV7-3 and TRBJ2-2; 7 bases agree with TRBD1. The CDR3 DNA sequence: TGTGCCAGCAGCTTAAAGGTTAGGGGACAGAACCCTAGCACCGGGGAGCTGTTTTTT. Translation gives CASSLKVRGQNPSTGELFF.